This T cell receptor beta chain was recorded in a study of cytomegalovirus exposure and HLA in healthy donors. Across the study: There were fewer than 130 million unique TCR beta sequences, drawn from around 180 million T cells, in an earlier analysis. Whole-study findings and limits: TCR beta sequences reportedly predicted most subjects' HLA-A and HLA-B alleles accurately. Across donors, most TCRs were seen rarely, yet some public ones were widespread.

With 60 Vbeta and 13 Jbeta primers, the PCR was carried out. Sequencing was performed with immunoSEQ multiplex PCR; in TCRdb, only in-frame clones are kept and a portion is missing. The sample consists of about 89,000 clones, around nine tenths of them appearing once. This clone was seen a handful of times. Its antigen is unknown. This clonotype originated in a young man in good health and CMV-seropositive. Source material: PBMCs.

CDR3 sequence: CASSFVNNEQFF. The CDR3 DNA reads TGTGCCAGCAGCTTCGTTAACAATGAGCAGTTCTTC. The chain combines TRBV7-6 with TRBJ2-1; D is undetermined. V lost 3 bases to trimming and J lost 5 bases, with 5 bases between them. Per germline, CDR1 SGHVS and CDR2 FNYEAQ. The CDR3 covers 12 residues.